This T cell receptor beta chain was captured by sequencing in a study of tumor-infiltrating lymphocytes in primary liver carcinoma. The blood RNA (from unsorted whole blood) was obtained, and germline DNA was also extracted. Constant-region priming of roughly 490 ng total RNA yielded TCR beta cDNA. Investigators got TCR beta libraries out of three nested multiplex PCR rounds, done with slightly modified ARM-PCR. TCRdb re-derived calls from the multiplex PCR reads in MiXCR, one entry per CDR3 protein. The table records roughly 180,000 distinct CDR3 sequences, about 60% of them present only once. Sequenced sample: peripheral blood. The sequence came from a man aged 40-49 years with primary liver carcinoma and hepatitis B virus infection.

CDR3 residues: CASSEDTFNEKLFF. CDR3 nucleotides: TGTGCCAGCAGCGAAGATACTTTTAATGAAAAACTGTTTTTT. The genes are TRBV12-3 or TRBV12-4 and TRBJ1-4, with D hard to call. V shed 6 bases and J shed 4 bases, with 12 bases lying between them. The CDR3 is made up of 14 amino acids.